The rows below give T cell receptor beta chains drawn from one sample of a study of CD8 T cells in Susac syndrome. A single record per CDR3 protein comes from TCRdb applying MiXCR to the immunoSEQ multiplex PCR reads. The sample yields some 100,000 distinct CDR3 sequences, approximately 90% seen once. Sequencing was done on a sample of CD8+ T cells from PBMCs. The receptor source for this set is a human donor in good health. Each CDR3 is given with its conserved first and last residue. A D gene is named only where the DNA matches it firmly. For some rows the clone size is stated as once, few or many, or as a class when expanded; others skip it.

v_call	d_call	j_call	clone_size	cdr3_nt	cdr3_aa
TRBV5-1	NA	TRBJ2-1	NA	TGCGCCAGCAGCTTGGTCAGCTCAAATGAGCAGTTCTTC	CASSLVSSNEQFF
TRBV29-1	TRBD2	TRBJ2-1	NA	TGCAGCGTCGTTACTACTAGCGGGAGGCCCAATGAGCAGTTCTTC	CSVVTTSGRPNEQFF
TRBV12-3/TRBV12-4	NA	TRBJ2-1	NA	TGTGCCAGCAGTTCCGGGGACCCGAATTCCTACAATGAGCAGTTCTTC	CASSSGDPNSYNEQFF
TRBV9	NA	TRBJ1-2	NA	TGTGCCAGCAGCCGTACTGGAGGCTACACCTTC	CASSRTGGYTF
TRBV2	NA	TRBJ2-4	once	TGTGCCAGCAGTGAAAATCCCGGGACACCACGAGCCAAAAACATTCAGTACTTC	CASSENPGTPRAKNIQYF
TRBV9	NA	TRBJ2-3	NA	TGTGCCAGCAGCGTAGTAAGCGGCTCTAGCACAGATACGCAGTATTTT	CASSVVSGSSTDTQYF
TRBV7-2	TRBD2	TRBJ2-5	NA	TGTGCCAGGACCGGGACTAGCGGGGGGGCGATGCAGACCCAGTACTTC	CARTGTSGGAMQTQYF
TRBV27	NA	TRBJ2-7	NA	TGTGCCAGCAGGGGGGGCCGGCTAGCGGCCTACGAGCAGTACTTC	CASRGGRLAAYEQYF
TRBV9	NA	TRBJ2-2	NA	TGTGCCAGCAGCGTAGAAGTAGCGACTCCCGGGGAGCTGTTTTTT	CASSVEVATPGELFF
TRBV4-3	NA	TRBJ2-2	NA	TGCGCCAGCAGCCAAATAGACACCGGCAGGGGGGTTTATCCCGGGGAGCTGTTTTTT	CASSQIDTGRGVYPGELFF
TRBV12-3/TRBV12-4	TRBD1	TRBJ1-2	NA	TGTGCCAGCAGTTCGACAGGGCATCCTAACTATGGCTACACCTTC	CASSSTGHPNYGYTF
TRBV5-1	TRBD1	TRBJ2-7	NA	TGCGCCAGCAGCTTGGAGGGACAGGGGCCGTTTCTCTTC	CASSLEGQGPFLF
TRBV20-1	TRBD1	TRBJ1-1	NA	TGCAGTGCTATTCACAGGGGACGCTCCATCCGGAACACTGAAGCTTTCTTT	CSAIHRGRSIRNTEAFF
TRBV6-5	NA	TRBJ2-7	NA	TGTGCCAGCAGTTACGGATCAGCTACCTACGAGCAGTACTTC	CASSYGSATYEQYF
TRBV6-6	TRBD1	TRBJ2-5	NA	TGTGCCAGCAGTTACATCGGACAGGGGGAGACCCAGTACTTC	CASSYIGQGETQYF
TRBV21-1	NA	TRBJ2-5	NA	TGTGCCAGCACTGGAGAGACCCAGTACTTC	CASTGETQYF
TRBV3-1	NA	TRBJ2-1	NA	TGTGCCAGCAGCCAAGATGCCGCGCGGGCGCTACACAATGAGCAGTTCTTC	CASSQDAARALHNEQFF
TRBV29-1	NA	TRBJ1-2	NA	TGCAGCGCTTTAGACAGGCTTTATGGCTACACCTTC	CSALDRLYGYTF
TRBV6-1	NA	TRBJ2-1	NA	TGTGCCAGCAGTGAAGCGGGTAGGATGGGGGAGCAGTTCTTC	CASSEAGRMGEQFF
TRBV14	NA	TRBJ2-1	once	TGTGCCAGCAGCCTCCAGCACTTCGGGGCCAATGAGCAGTTCTTC	CASSLQHFGANEQFF
TRBV29-1	TRBD2	TRBJ2-7	NA	TGCAGCGTAGACGAAGGCGGGGGGACGCGCTACGAGCAGTACTTC	CSVDEGGGTRYEQYF
TRBV6-2/TRBV6-3	TRBD1	TRBJ2-7	NA	TGTGCCACCCATACCGGGACAGTCGCTCTATCCCACGAGCAGTACTTC	CATHTGTVALSHEQYF
TRBV9	NA	TRBJ1-2	NA	TGTGCCAGCAGCGTTCCAGGGGTCAACTATGGCTACACCTTC	CASSVPGVNYGYTF
TRBV18	NA	TRBJ2-7	NA	TGTGCCAGCTCACCCGGGCAGAGTGGCTACGAGCAGTACTTC	CASSPGQSGYEQYF
TRBV6-2/TRBV6-3	NA	TRBJ2-7	NA	TGTGCCATCCAACAAGGGTACGAGCAGTACTTC	CAIQQGYEQYF
TRBV19	NA	TRBJ2-2	NA	TGTGCCAGTACCCGTAGAGCCGGGGAGCTGTTTTTT	CASTRRAGELFF
TRBV30	TRBD1	TRBJ1-1	NA	TGTGCCTGGAGGGGACAGGGGAACACTGAAGCTTTCTTT	CAWRGQGNTEAFF
TRBV2	NA	TRBJ2-3	NA	TGTGCTAGAGGGGATAGCCCAGATACGCAGTATTTT	CARGDSPDTQYF
TRBV27	NA	TRBJ1-3	NA	TGTGCCAGCAGTTTATCGGGGCAGCCATCCTCTGGAAACACCATATATTTT	CASSLSGQPSSGNTIYF
TRBV29-1	NA	TRBJ2-1	NA	TGCAGTGGTGGGTGGGAGTGGAATGAGCAGTTCTTC	CSGGWEWNEQFF
TRBV11-1	TRBD1	TRBJ2-3	NA	TGTGCCAGCAGCTCGGGACCGGGACAGGGAAGTTCGAATACGCAGTATTTT	CASSSGPGQGSSNTQYF
TRBV6-2/TRBV6-3	NA	TRBJ2-1	NA	TGTGCCAGCAGTTACAGCCACAATGAGCAGTTCTTC	CASSYSHNEQFF
TRBV7-2	NA	TRBJ2-1	NA	TGTGCCAGCAGCCAATCGGGGCGGACCTACAATGAGCAGTTCTTC	CASSQSGRTYNEQFF
TRBV29-1	NA	TRBJ1-1	NA	TGCAGCGTTATCCCGGACACTGAAGCTTTCTTT	CSVIPDTEAFF
TRBV3-1	TRBD2	TRBJ2-7	NA	TGTGCCAGCAGCCAAGCGGGGAGGGCCTACGAGCAGTACTTC	CASSQAGRAYEQYF
TRBV6-4	TRBD2	TRBJ2-1	NA	TGTGCCAGCAGTCCTTTCCGGACTAGCGGGGACTACAATGAGCAGTTCTTC	CASSPFRTSGDYNEQFF
TRBV12-3/TRBV12-4	NA	TRBJ1-5	NA	TGTGCCAGCAGTTTACGAGGCGGCAATCAGCCCCAGCATTTT	CASSLRGGNQPQHF
TRBV11-1	TRBD2	TRBJ2-7	NA	TGTGCCAGCGCTCCGGGGGGGGGAACCGAGCAGTACTTC	CASAPGGGTEQYF
TRBV20-1	TRBD1	TRBJ1-1	NA	TGCAGTGCTAAGACCGGGACAGGGGCTGAAGCTTTCTTT	CSAKTGTGAEAFF
TRBV18	NA	TRBJ1-1	NA	TGTGCCACCGGGGTAAATCATGGGGTCAACACTGAAGCTTTCTTT	CATGVNHGVNTEAFF
TRBV7-9	NA	TRBJ2-7	NA	TGTGCCAGCAGCAACACCGATCGAAGGGCAGGGCGAGAGCAGTACTTC	CASSNTDRRAGREQYF
TRBV6-1	TRBD1	TRBJ1-3	NA	TGTGCCAGCACCCTAACCTGGACAGGTTCTGGAAACACCATATATTTT	CASTLTWTGSGNTIYF
TRBV7-9	NA	TRBJ2-1	NA	TGTGCCAGCAGCTGGACCTCGACAGGTACATCCGGTGAGCAGTTCTTC	CASSWTSTGTSGEQFF
TRBV3-1	NA	TRBJ2-6	NA	TGTGCCAGCAGCCAAGATCCGGGGGTGGGGCGCTCTGGGGCCAACGTCCTGACTTTC	CASSQDPGVGRSGANVLTF
TRBV29-1	NA	TRBJ1-1	NA	TGCAGCGTCGGAGCGGTACCTGTGAACACTGAAGCTTTCTTT	CSVGAVPVNTEAFF
TRBV27	TRBD2	TRBJ2-7	NA	TGTGCCAGCAGCCTGCGGGGGTCCCTCGAGCAGTACTTC	CASSLRGSLEQYF
TRBV20-1	TRBD2	TRBJ2-7	NA	TGCAGTGCCCGGACGACTAGCGGGAGTACGAGAGAGCAGTACTTC	CSARTTSGSTREQYF
TRBV9	TRBD1	TRBJ1-1	once	TGTGCCAGCAGCGCGACAGGGGGCCCGATGAACACTGAAGCTTTCTTT	CASSATGGPMNTEAFF
TRBV4-3	TRBD1	TRBJ2-2	NA	TGCGCCAGCAGCCAAGATCCAGGGGGCCTTTCCGGGGAGCTGTTTTTT	CASSQDPGGLSGELFF
TRBV5-5	NA	TRBJ1-5	NA	TGTGCCAGCAGCTTGGAATGGGGGGACCAGCCCCAGCATTTT	CASSLEWGDQPQHF
TRBV6-1	NA	TRBJ2-7	once	TGTGCCAGCAGTGAAGGGATATGGAGACACTACGAGCAGTACTTC	CASSEGIWRHYEQYF
TRBV20-1	TRBD2	TRBJ2-1	NA	TGCAGTGCTAGAGGGACTAGCGGGAGGATGGATGAGCAGTTCTTC	CSARGTSGRMDEQFF